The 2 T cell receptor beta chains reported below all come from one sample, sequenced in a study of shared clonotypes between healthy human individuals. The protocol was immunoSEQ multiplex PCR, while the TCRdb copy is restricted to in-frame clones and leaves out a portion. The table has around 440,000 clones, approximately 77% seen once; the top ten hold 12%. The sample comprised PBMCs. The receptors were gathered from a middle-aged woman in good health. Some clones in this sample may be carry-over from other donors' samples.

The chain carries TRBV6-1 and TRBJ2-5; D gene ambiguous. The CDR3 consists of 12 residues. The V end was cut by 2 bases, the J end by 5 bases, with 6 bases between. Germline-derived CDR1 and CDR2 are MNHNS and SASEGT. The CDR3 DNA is TGTGCCAGCAGTGAACCCTGGGAGACCCAGTACTTC. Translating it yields CASSEPWETQYF.

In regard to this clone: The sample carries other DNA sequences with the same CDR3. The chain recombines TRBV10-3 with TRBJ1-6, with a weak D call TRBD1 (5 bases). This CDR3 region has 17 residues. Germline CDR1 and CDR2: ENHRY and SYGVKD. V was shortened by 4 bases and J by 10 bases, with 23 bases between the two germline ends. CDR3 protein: CAISASTRRGGDSPLHF. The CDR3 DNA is TGTGCCATCAGTGCGAGCACAAGGAGGGGCGGGGACTCACCCCTCCACTTT.